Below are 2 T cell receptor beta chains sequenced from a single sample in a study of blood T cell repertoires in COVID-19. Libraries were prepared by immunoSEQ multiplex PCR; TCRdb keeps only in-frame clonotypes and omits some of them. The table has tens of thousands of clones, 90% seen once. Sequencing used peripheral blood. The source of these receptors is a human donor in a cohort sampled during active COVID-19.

Written as DNA, the CDR3 is TGTGCCAGCAACCAGGTGGGGGGATCCCAAGAGACCCAGTACTTC. This encodes CASNQVGGSQETQYF. The chain carries TRBV6-5 and TRBJ2-5, with D possibly matching TRBD2 (6 bases). The V gene's germline CDR1 is MNHEY and CDR2 SVGAGI. The CDR3 has 15 residues. Trimming removed 7 bases at V and 1 base at J, with 16 bases between.

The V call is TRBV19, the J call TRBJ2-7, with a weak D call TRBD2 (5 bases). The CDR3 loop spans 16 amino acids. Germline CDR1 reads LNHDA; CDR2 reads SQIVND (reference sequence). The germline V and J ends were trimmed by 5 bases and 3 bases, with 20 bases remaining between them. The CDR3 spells CASSPFFGEWVYEQYF. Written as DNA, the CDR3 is TGTGCCAGTAGTCCTTTCTTCGGGGAATGGGTCTACGAGCAGTACTTC.